These 18 T cell receptor beta chains were all obtained from the same sample, sequenced in a study of CD8 T cells in ankylosing spondylitis. Study findings and constraints: Ankylosing spondylitis blood appeared to carry a characteristic TCR beta motif of under ten highly homologous variants.

For these receptors, no antigen is known. Each CDR3 protein gets one entry after TCRdb re-called the 5' RACE reads with MiXCR. The sample contains about 800,000 distinct CDR3 sequences, approximately 12% of which appear only once. Sample: blood, either unsorted or a sorted T cell fraction (not recorded which). The receptors stem from a male donor with ankylosing spondylitis.

This clonotype was observed a few times. This chain links TRBV5-1 with TRBJ2-7, with D perhaps matching TRBD2 (6 bases). Germline CDR1 and CDR2: SGHRS and YFSETQ. The V end lost 2 bases, the J end lost 1 base, and 16 bases lay between the germline ends. This CDR3 is 16 amino acids long. CDR3 in amino acids: CASSLWAGTESYEQYF. CDR3 nucleotide sequence: TGCGCCAGCAGCTTATGGGCGGGGACCGAATCCTACGAGCAGTACTTC.

This clonotype was detected ten times or more. The gene calls are TRBV5-1 and TRBJ2-7, with TRBD2 matching 11 bases. V dropped 7 bases and J dropped 6; count of bases not matched to a gene: 9. Germline values: CDR1 SGHRS, CDR2 YFSETQ. The CDR3 totals 14 residues. This CDR3 reads CASYTGTSGGEQYF. CDR3 in DNA: TGCGCCAGCTATACCGGGACTAGCGGCGGCGAGCAGTACTTC.

This clonotype has at least ten counts. The chain recombines TRBV20-1 with TRBJ1-2; no clear D gene. The length of the CDR3 is 13 residues. Germline loops: CDR1 DFQATT, CDR2 SNEGSKA (reference sequence). V lost 0 bases, J lost 4 bases, and 9 bases lay in between. Here the CDR3 DNA reads TGCAGTGCTAGAGATGGCCAGTTCTATGGCTACACCTTC. Translating gives CSARDGQFYGYTF.

The chain is built from TRBV10-3 and TRBJ1-1; the D is unclear. The CDR3 is made up of 12 amino acids. The V gene lost 6 bases and the J gene lost 0 bases, with 5 bases spanning the gap. CDR1 is ENHRY, CDR2 SYGVKD, per germline. The CDR3 protein is CAIRELNTEAFF. The CDR3 coding sequence is TGTGCCATCAGGGAGCTGAACACTGAAGCTTTCTTT.

This clonotype was recorded at least ten times. This rearrangement joins TRBV6-2 or TRBV6-3 to TRBJ2-1; 10 bases map to TRBD2. Germline lookup yields CDR1 MNHEY and CDR2 SVGEGT. The V and J ends lost 4 bases and 8 bases, in that order; junction bases with no gene match: 5. This CDR3 is built from 14 residues. Here the CDR3 reads CASSFVAGGHEQFF. CDR3 nucleotides: TGTGCCAGCAGTTTTGTAGCGGGAGGTCATGAGCAGTTCTTC.

The CDR3 spells CASSLGRMDRTNEKLFF. DNA for the CDR3: TGTGCCAGCAGCTTAGGTCGGATGGACAGAACTAATGAAAAACTGTTTTTT. This sequence joins TRBV11-1 and TRBJ1-4, with TRBD1 as a possible D gene (6 bases). Germline V CDR1 and CDR2: SGHAT, FQDESV (reference sequence). V was pared by 1 base and J by 1 base, with 13 bases between. The CDR3 is 17 amino acids.

This clonotype has a count of ten or more. The chain combines TRBV20-1 with TRBJ2-7; D not resolved. V gave up 7 bases and J gave up 1 base, with 14 bases separating them. Germline V lookup: CDR1 DFQATT, CDR2 SNEGSKA (reference sequence). The CDR3 has 13 amino acids. The CDR3 DNA is TGCAGTGGTACGTCACTTCAATCCTACGAGCAGTACTTC. Translation gives CSGTSLQSYEQYF.

In its sample, this clonotype was seen once. CDR3: CAISRDRAVGNSPLHF. In DNA form, the CDR3 reads TGTGCCATCAGCCGGGACAGGGCCGTGGGAAATTCACCCCTCCACTTT. The gene calls are TRBV10-3 and TRBJ1-6; 9 bases line up with TRBD1. This CDR3 has 16 amino acids. CDR1 ENHRY and CDR2 SYGVKD come from the germline V gene. Trimming removed 6 bases from V and 7 bases from J; junction bases left unmatched: 10.

This clonotype has ten or more counts. The V and J genes are TRBV6-5 and TRBJ1-5; unclear D gene. Trimming stripped 0 bases from V and 4 bases from J, with 7 bases between. Germline CDR1 is MNHEY and CDR2 is SVGAGI. The CDR3 runs 14 residues. The CDR3 reads CASSYSGGNQPQHF. CDR3 bases: TGTGCCAGCAGTTACTCGGGCGGGAATCAGCCCCAGCATTTT.

Ten or more counts support this clonotype. The chain has TRBV29-1 and TRBJ2-7; D remains unclear. The germline gives CDR1 SQVTM, CDR2 ANQGSEA. The CDR3 is 14 residues long. V lost 4 bases, J lost 6 bases, and 19 bases lay in between. For the CDR3, the DNA is TGCAGCGTTGTGGAGTCAGGTTCCTTCGCCGAGCAGTACTTC. It specifies CSVVESGSFAEQYF.

V gene TRBV6-2 or TRBV6-3 combines with J gene TRBJ2-2; tentatively, D is TRBD1 or TRBD2 (5 bases each). The germline CDR1 and CDR2 sequences are MNHEY and SVGEGT. Trimming stripped 0 bases from V and 2 bases from J, with 10 bases between. The CDR3 runs to 16 residues. For the CDR3, the DNA is TGTGCCAGCAGTTACTCGTTGGGGACCAACACCGGGGAGCTGTTTTTT. Translation: CASSYSLGTNTGELFF.

This clonotype was observed a handful of times. The J gene is TRBJ2-7, the V gene TRBV24-1, with D possibly being TRBD1 or TRBD2 (5 bases each). The CDR3 is made up of 15 amino acids. Looked up from germline, CDR1 is KGHDR and CDR2 is SFDVKD. Trimming removed 3 bases from V and 6 bases from J, with 17 bases in between. The CDR3 protein is CATSDPRKGSGEQYF. The CDR3 coding sequence is TGTGCCACCAGTGATCCCAGAAAGGGGAGCGGCGAGCAGTACTTC.

At least ten counts were recorded for this clonotype. The genes are TRBV20-1 and TRBJ1-1, with unresolved D. CDR1 is DFQATT, CDR2 SNEGSKA, per germline (reference sequence). Trimming cost V 3 bases and J 0 bases, with 8 bases left between them. The CDR3 runs 13 residues. CDR3 DNA sequence: TGCAGTGCTAGTTCGACGGTGAACACTGAAGCTTTCTTT. As protein: CSASSTVNTEAFF.

This clonotype was observed a few times. V usage is TRBV4-1 and J usage is TRBJ1-1; TRBD1 matches at 7 bases. Trimming took 5 bases from V and 6 from J; bases not matched to a gene: 6. Germline CDR1 is MGHRA and CDR2 is YSYEKL. The CDR3 covers 13 residues. CDR3 protein: CASSSLDRAEAFF. CDR3 sequence (DNA): TGCGCCAGCAGCTCTTTAGACAGGGCTGAAGCTTTCTTT.

The V call is TRBV7-9, the J call TRBJ2-2; D gene uncertain. The V gene's germline CDR1 is SEHNR and CDR2 FQNEAQ (reference sequence). This CDR3 has 17 amino acids. Between the trimmed V and J ends, which lost 4 bases and 1 base, there was a span of 16 bases. For the CDR3, the DNA is TGTGCCAGCAGCTCCCAGAGAAGGCAGATGAACACCGGGGAGCTGTTTTTT. This encodes CASSSQRRQMNTGELFF.

This clonotype was observed many times. The chain has TRBV20-1 and TRBJ2-1; D might be TRBD2 (7 bases). CDR3 size: 15 residues. Germline loops: CDR1 DFQATT, CDR2 SNEGSKA (reference sequence). The V and J ends lost 0 bases and 4 bases respectively, with 13 bases between them. CDR3: CSARDTGRGYNEQFF. The DNA of the CDR3 is TGCAGTGCTAGAGATACAGGGAGGGGTTACAATGAGCAGTTCTTC.

This clonotype was detected only a few times. The rearrangement links TRBV20-1 to TRBJ2-6, with 8 positions matching TRBD1. This CDR3 is 14 amino acids long. Germline CDR1 reads DFQATT; CDR2 reads SNEGSKA (reference sequence). The ends lost 6 bases at V and 2 bases at J; junction bases unmatched: 3. The CDR3 nucleotides read TGCAGTGCCGTACAGGGGGCTGGGGCCAACGTCCTGACTTTC. Translation gives CSAVQGAGANVLTF.

This clonotype was recorded many times. A junction boundary mismatches the germline segment, possibly from a read error. The chain recombines TRBV5-1 with TRBJ2-7; 9 bases are a match to TRBD2. The CDR3 is 15 amino acids. CDR1 is SGHRS and CDR2 is YFSETQ in the germline V gene. This chain's CDR3 is CASSLETSGSYEQYF. The CDR3 DNA sequence: TGTGCCAGCAGCTTAGAGACTAGCGGCTCCTACGAGCAGTACTTC. The full variable domain, rest sourced from reference TRBV5-1 and TRBJ2-7, is KAGVTQTPRYLIKTRGQQVTLSCSPISGHRSVSWYQQTPGQGLQFLFEYFSETQRNKGNFPGRFSGRQFSNSRSEMNVSTLELGDSALYLCASSLETSGSYEQYFGPGTRLTVT.